The TCR beta chain under discussion was sequenced for a study of blood T cell repertoires in COVID-19. Trimming took 5 bases from V and 6 from J; bases not matched to a gene: 10. Germline-derived CDR1 and CDR2 are KGHSH and LQKENI. CDR3 length: 15 residues. Per the original methods: Estimates of nucleated cell counts were drawn from the amplification of reference gene primers. The method was immunoSEQ multiplex PCR; TCRdb's version includes in-frame clones alone and lacks a portion of them. The DNA was the basis for D and trimming; V, J and clone size are from that table. The profile shows about 77,000 clones, 80% of them singletons.

This sequence joins TRBV18 and TRBJ1-1; TRBD1 matches at 9 bases. This receptor was taken from a woman aged 65 to 85 with acute or convalescent COVID-19. The sample comprised peripheral blood. The CDR3 sequence: CASSTGQGEGAEAFF. For the CDR3, the DNA is TGTGCCAGCTCAACGGGACAGGGAGAGGGGGCTGAAGCTTTCTTT.